Only one count was recorded for the clone carrying this TCR beta chain. The antigen is not known. A junction boundary mismatches the germline segment, possibly from a read error. The data were obtained in a study of early stage breast cancer tumors. Study as a whole: Of around 15 invasive breast tumors, twelve were hormone receptor-positive, HER2-negative. The study's findings and limits: Compared with adjacent normal breast tissue, tumors showed roughly 2.5-fold greater T cell density and higher clonality. In about 85% of the 16 patients, blood comparison separated tumor from normal breast. Commonly generated sequences made up most enriched TCRB sequences shared between patients.

Libraries were prepared by immunoSEQ multiplex PCR; TCRdb keeps only in-frame clonotypes and omits some of them. The data contain about 69,000 clones, 75% to 90% of them singletons. Per the germline V gene, CDR1 is SGHVS and CDR2 is FQNEAQ. The CDR3 has 16 amino acids. The sequencing input was blood. The chain joins TRBV7-8 to TRBJ2-7, with 10 nucleotides matching TRBD1. This receptor was obtained from a person aged 35 to 50 with breast cancer. CDR3 nucleotides: TGTGCCAGCAGCTTTGGGGTGACAGGGGGCTCCAACGAGCAGTACTTC. Its protein is CASSFGVTGGSNEQYF.